This T cell receptor (beta chain) came from a study of blood T cell repertoires in COVID-19. About the research overall: Specimens from acute and convalescent COVID-19 originated in the United States, Italy and Spain.

With 5 bases clipped from V and 0 bases from J, the junction kept 9 bases outside the gene matches. The V gene's germline CDR1 is SGHNT and CDR2 YENEEA. CDR3 length: 16 amino acids. The method was immunoSEQ multiplex PCR; TCRdb's version includes in-frame clones alone and lacks a portion of them. The data contain roughly 250,000 clones, about nine tenths of them singletons. The rearrangement links TRBV11-3 to TRBJ2-7; 8 positions match TRBD2. The sequenced sample consisted of PBMCs or T cells enriched from blood (not recorded which). The source of this sequence is a woman under 30 who had recovered from COVID-19. The CDR3 sequence: CASSPLAGRDSYEQYF. The CDR3 region has the DNA TGTGCCAGCAGCCCCCTAGCGGGTCGTGACTCCTACGAGCAGTACTTC. Full variable domain (outside the CDR3, taken from reference TRBV11-3 and TRBJ2-7): EAGVVQSPRYKIIEKKQPVAFWCNPISGHNTLYWYLQNLGQGPELLIRYENEEAVDDSQLPKDRFSAERLKGVDSTLKIQPAELGDSAVYLCASSPLAGRDSYEQYFGPGTRLTVT.